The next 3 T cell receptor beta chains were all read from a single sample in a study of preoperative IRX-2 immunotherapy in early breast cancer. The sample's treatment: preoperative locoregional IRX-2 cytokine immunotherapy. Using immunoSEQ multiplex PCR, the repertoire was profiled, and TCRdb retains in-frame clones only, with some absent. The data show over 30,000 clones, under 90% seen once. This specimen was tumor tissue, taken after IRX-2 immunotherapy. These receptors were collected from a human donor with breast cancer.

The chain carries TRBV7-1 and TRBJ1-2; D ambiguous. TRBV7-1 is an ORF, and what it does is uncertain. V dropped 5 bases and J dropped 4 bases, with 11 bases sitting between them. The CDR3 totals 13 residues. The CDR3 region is CASSPLASYGYTF. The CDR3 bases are TGTGCCAGCAGCCCACTCGCAAGCTATGGCTACACCTTC.

Here the CDR3 reads CASRTGQGGDTQYF. The CDR3 nucleotides read TGTGCCAGCAGGACCGGACAGGGTGGTGATACGCAGTATTTT. V gene TRBV6-8 combines with J gene TRBJ2-3; 8 positions match TRBD1. V was pared by 6 bases and J by 6 bases, with 8 bases of the junction left unmatched. The CDR3 covers 14 residues. Germline V gene sequence: CDR1 MNHGY, CDR2 SAAAGT.

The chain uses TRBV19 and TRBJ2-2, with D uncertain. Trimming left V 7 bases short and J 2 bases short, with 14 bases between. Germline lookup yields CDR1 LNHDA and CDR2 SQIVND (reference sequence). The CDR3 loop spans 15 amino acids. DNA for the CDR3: TGTGCCAGTAACATGCGCAGTGGCAACACCGGGGAGCTGTTTTTT. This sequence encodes CASNMRSGNTGELFF.